This T cell receptor beta chain is from a study of shared clonotypes between healthy human individuals. Whole-study findings and limits: Only a few donors were included, so the genetic and exposure-history diversity represented was limited.

Donors, without exception, were Caucasian adults residing in Nashville, Tennessee. Sorted-subset replicate PCR reactions were performed with roughly 200 ng DNA, corresponding to roughly 30,000 T cell genomes. The method was immunoSEQ multiplex PCR; TCRdb's version includes in-frame clones alone and lacks a portion of them. The sample shows 2 million to 2.5 million clones, approximately 95% of them seen only once. Trimming removed 5 bases from V and 5 bases from J, with 9 bases in between. From germline, CDR1 is SEHNR and CDR2 FQNEAQ (reference sequence). This CDR3 has 12 residues. Regarding this clone: Its specificity is unknown.

Material: naive CD4+ T cells from PBMCs. Subset described: CD45RA+ positively selected. This clonotype was sampled from a man aged 18 to 29 in good health. Some clones in this sample may be carry-over from other donors' samples. The gene calls are TRBV7-9 and TRBJ2-5; D remains ambiguous. The CDR3 DNA reads as TGTGCCAGCAGCATCCAGAGGGAGACCCAGTACTTC. The encoded protein is CASSIQRETQYF.